This entry lists 28 T cell receptor beta chains sequenced from one sample in a study of blood T cells in healthy people across ages. Primers used in a second PCR of roughly 7 to 12 cycles were a sample-barcoded 5' primer and a J-beta primer mix. TCRdb reprocessed the 5' RACE reads with MiXCR, giving one entry per CDR3 protein. The table lists under 1,100,000 distinct CDR3 sequences, about 25% of them singletons. Another study also made use of these data, one on T cells of mothers and their children.

Sequencing was performed on blood. The source is a girl aged 2 to 9 in good health.

The chain links TRBV12-3 or TRBV12-4 to TRBJ2-7; 9 nucleotides match TRBD1. V trimming: 5 bases; J trimming: 5 bases; junction bases outside the gene matches: 7. This CDR3 spans 14 amino acids. The CDR3 loop reads CASSDRDRDNEQYF. CDR3 in DNA: TGTGCCAGCAGTGACCGGGACAGGGATAACGAGCAGTACTTC.

The gene calls are TRBV3-1 and TRBJ1-1; D ambiguous. The V gene lost 2 bases and the J gene lost 8 bases, with 15 bases spanning the gap. Germline loops: CDR1 LGHDT, CDR2 YNNKEL (reference sequence). This CDR3 region has 14 residues. CDR3 bases: TGTGCCAGCAGCCAAAACTCCGGGGAGTACGAAGCTTTCTTT. It is translated as CASSQNSGEYEAFF.

This chain links TRBV5-1 with TRBJ2-1; D call uncertain. CDR3 length: 14 residues. V lost 1 base to trimming and J lost 4 bases, with 9 bases between them. Germline CDR1 reads SGHRS; CDR2 reads YFSETQ. The CDR3 loop is CASSLFREYNEQFF. CDR3 nucleotides: TGCGCCAGCAGCTTGTTTAGGGAATACAATGAGCAGTTCTTC.

For this clonotype: A read error is possible here, since a much larger clone lies one base away. This chain links TRBV5-1 with TRBJ2-7; D might be TRBD2 (5 bases). Per the germline V gene, CDR1 is SGHRS and CDR2 is YFSETQ. The CDR3 totals 14 residues. CDR3 in amino acids: CASSDRDRPYEQCF. CDR3 nucleotides: TGCGCCAGCAGCGACCGGGATCGCCCCTACGAGCAGTGCTTC.

The CDR3 loop reads CATSKPGQGRLFF. The CDR3 DNA reads TGTGCCACCAGCAAACCGGGACAGGGACGTCTGTTTTTT. The genes are TRBV24-1 and TRBJ1-4; 9 bases map to TRBD1. With 7 bases clipped from V and 14 bases from J, the junction kept 10 bases outside the gene matches. From germline, CDR1 is KGHDR and CDR2 SFDVKD. CDR3 size: 13 residues.

The V and J genes are TRBV12-3 or TRBV12-4 and TRBJ2-5; 12 bases align to TRBD2. This CDR3 is built from 18 residues. V trimming: 5 bases; J trimming: 5 bases; junction bases outside the gene matches: 15. The CDR3 nucleotides are TGTGCCAGCAGTCCCTCTAGCGGGGGGGCCCGGAGTAGTGAGACCCAGTACTTC. This gives the protein CASSPSSGGARSSETQYF.

The chain uses TRBV20-1 and TRBJ2-5; TRBD2 matches at 11 bases. V shed 1 base, J shed 5 bases, and the junction held 3 bases outside the gene matches. Germline V lookup: CDR1 DFQATT, CDR2 SNEGSKA (reference sequence). The CDR3 runs 14 residues. CDR3 in amino acids: CSARASGGLETQYF. The CDR3 nucleotides read TGCAGTGCTAGAGCTAGCGGGGGGTTGGAGACCCAGTACTTC.

The genes are TRBV5-1 and TRBJ2-1; D gene uncertain. The V end was cut by 0 bases, the J end by 5 bases, with 6 bases between. From germline, CDR1 is SGHRS and CDR2 YFSETQ. This CDR3 contains 13 residues. The CDR3 DNA is TGCGCCAGCAGCTTGGTTATGGACAATGAGCAGTTCTTC. This encodes CASSLVMDNEQFF.

This clonotype turned up a few times. The chain recombines TRBV29-1 with TRBJ1-2; D is unclear. Trimming removed 4 bases from V and 8 bases from J, with 17 bases in between. This CDR3 region has 13 residues. Germline values: CDR1 SQVTM, CDR2 ANQGSEA. The CDR3 loop is CSVVYGPIRGYTF. CDR3 bases: TGCAGCGTTGTCTACGGCCCTATTCGAGGCTACACCTTC.

The chain uses TRBV6-2 or TRBV6-3 and TRBJ2-7, with 7 bases matching TRBD1. The CDR3 is 13 amino acids. Trimming cost V 6 bases and J 3 bases; bases outside gene matches: 5. From germline, CDR1 is MNHEY and CDR2 SVGEGT. The CDR3 DNA follows: TGTGCCAGCAGGTCACAGGGGAACTACGAGCAGTACTTC. Protein product: CASRSQGNYEQYF.

The chain has TRBV6-5 and TRBJ2-7; D call uncertain. The V gene's germline CDR1 is MNHEY and CDR2 SVGAGI. V lost 8 bases, J lost 7 bases, and 6 bases lay in between. The CDR3 contains 9 residues. The CDR3 protein is CASPTEQYF. CDR3 DNA: TGTGCCAGCCCCACGGAGCAGTACTTC.

The chain couples TRBV15 to TRBJ2-5, with 7 bases lining up with TRBD2. The J call may be incorrect, as the DNA end agrees better with TRBJ2-7. There are 15 residues in the CDR3. Germline lookup yields CDR1 LNHNV and CDR2 YYDKDF (reference sequence). Written as DNA, the CDR3 is TGTGCCACCAGCAGAGGGGAGGGTATGGGCTACGAGCAGTACTTC. Translation: CATSRGEGMGYEQYF.

This clonotype was seen a handful of times. CDR3 sequence reads: CASRIQGLNYGYTF. In nucleotides, the CDR3 is TGTGCCAGCAGGATACAGGGTTTGAACTATGGCTACACCTTC. The chain recombines TRBV2 with TRBJ1-2; a weak D match, TRBD1 (6 bases). Trimming took off 6 bases at V and 2 bases at J, with 13 bases between the two ends. Germline assignment: CDR1 SNHLY and CDR2 FYNNEI. This CDR3 contains 14 residues. The entire variable domain, with the rest obtained from reference TRBV2 and TRBJ1-2, is as follows: EPEVTQTPSHQVTQMGQEVILRCVPISNHLYFYWYRQILGQKVEFLVSFYNNEISEKSEIFDDQFSVERPDGSNFTLKIRSTKLEDSAMYFCASRIQGLNYGYTFGSGTRLTVV.

This clonotype occurred a few times. This chain uses TRBV6-6 with TRBJ1-1, with D possibly TRBD1 on 5 matching bases. CDR1 and CDR2 (germline): MNHNY, SVGAGI (reference sequence). V lost 6 bases and J 3 bases, leaving 14 bases between the germline ends. The CDR3 is 14 amino acids. The chain's CDR3 is CASRDQGGYTEAFF. In nucleotides, the CDR3 is TGTGCCAGCAGGGATCAGGGAGGGTACACTGAAGCTTTCTTT.

This clonotype was seen a handful of times. The chain links TRBV9 to TRBJ2-5; no definite D call. Trimming removed 0 bases at V and 5 bases at J, with 11 bases between. The CDR3 runs to 14 residues. CDR1 is SGDLS and CDR2 is YYNGEE in the germline V gene. This chain's CDR3 is CASSVGSWAETQYF. CDR3 nucleotide sequence: TGTGCCAGCAGCGTAGGTTCTTGGGCGGAGACCCAGTACTTC.

V usage is TRBV28 and J usage is TRBJ1-1, with D hard to call. The CDR3 totals 14 residues. Germline V lookup: CDR1 MDHEN, CDR2 SYDVKM. The V end lost 5 bases, the J end lost 5 bases, and 15 bases lay between the germline ends. Written as DNA, the CDR3 is TGTGCCAGCAGTCCCTTATCGGTCGGTACTGAAGCTTTCTTT. Its translation: CASSPLSVGTEAFF.

This clonotype showed up many times. The chain recombines TRBV7-2 with TRBJ2-1; perhaps TRBD2 as D (5 bases). CDR1 is SGHTA and CDR2 is FQGNSA in the germline V gene. This CDR3 is 12 amino acids long. Between the trimmed V and J ends, which lost 2 bases and 14 bases, there was a span of 13 bases. The CDR3 coding sequence is TGTGCCAGCAGCTTAAGTTCGGAGAGGGAGTTCTTC. Translation gives CASSLSSEREFF.

V gene TRBV12-3 or TRBV12-4 combines with J gene TRBJ2-5; a possible D gene is TRBD2 (5 bases). The CDR3 has 13 amino acids. V lost 6 bases and J lost 5, with 13 bases in between. The CDR3 DNA follows: TGTGCCAGCAGCCAGAGGACTCTTGAGACCCAGTACTTC. As protein: CASSQRTLETQYF.

V gene TRBV5-6 combines with J gene TRBJ2-7; 7 bases line up with TRBD2. Unmatched junction bases numbered 6, after V lost 0 bases and J lost 6 bases. This CDR3 spans 14 amino acids. Per germline, CDR1 SGHDT and CDR2 YYEEEE. CDR3 bases: TGTGCCAGCAGCTTGGAACTAGCGAGTGGCGAGCAGTACTTC. It specifies CASSLELASGEQYF.

The chain employs TRBV15 and TRBJ1-1; TRBD1 aligns across 10 bases. Germline assignment: CDR1 LNHNV and CDR2 YYDKDF (reference sequence). V gave up 3 bases and J gave up 2 bases; unmatched junction bases: 6. The CDR3 contains 16 residues. The CDR3 loop is CATSSWDRGRNTEAFF. The DNA of the CDR3 is TGTGCCACCAGCAGTTGGGACAGGGGCCGAAACACTGAAGCTTTCTTT.

This clonotype turned up a few times. Written as DNA, the CDR3 is TGTGCCAGCAGCTTAGCATTGGGAGCGGGTGGCTACACCTTC. Its translation is CASSLALGAGGYTF. This chain uses TRBV7-2 with TRBJ1-2; D is unclear. Germline V CDR1 and CDR2: SGHTA, FQGNSA. CDR3 length equals 14 residues. V was trimmed by 0 bases and J by 7 bases, leaving 12 bases between them.

The chain links TRBV28 to TRBJ1-5; 8 positions agree with TRBD1. The CDR3 runs to 14 residues. Trimming at V came to 4 bases and at J to 12 bases, leaving 11 bases not matched to a gene. CDR1 and CDR2 from the germline V gene are MDHEN and SYDVKM. The DNA for the CDR3 is TGTGCCAGCAGTTCGCCGGGCAGGGGGCAAGTCCAGCATTTT. This encodes CASSSPGRGQVQHF.

The table lists this clonotype with a few counts. The chain couples TRBV4-2 to TRBJ1-4; 7 positions agree with TRBD1. This CDR3 has 17 residues. V gave up 2 bases and J gave up 0 bases; unmatched junction bases: 6. Germline V gene sequence: CDR1 LGHNA, CDR2 YNFKEQ. The CDR3 here is CASSQQQGPATNEKLFF. In DNA, the CDR3 is TGTGCCAGCAGCCAACAACAGGGGCCTGCAACTAATGAAAAACTGTTTTTT.

The J gene is TRBJ2-7, the V gene TRBV11-2; 7 positions agree with TRBD1. CDR3 size: 15 residues. Germline trimming cut 2 bases from V and 2 bases from J; bases unmatched to any gene: 6. Germline V gene data show CDR1 as SGHAT and CDR2 as FQNNGV. DNA for the CDR3: TGTGCCAGCAGCTTAACGGGGACAGCAGCCTACGAGCAGTACTTC. It is translated as CASSLTGTAAYEQYF. The whole variable domain, remainder taken from reference TRBV11-2 and TRBJ2-7, is EAGVAQSPRYKIIEKRQSVAFWCNPISGHATLYWYQQILGQGPKLLIQFQNNGVVDDSQLPKDRFSAERLKGVDSTLKIQPAKLEDSAVYLCASSLTGTAAYEQYFGPGTRLTVT.

This clonotype has more than one count but fewer than ten. The chain carries TRBV7-9 and TRBJ2-4; 8 nucleotides line up with TRBD1. The CDR3 is 12 residues long. The ends lost 3 bases at V and 13 bases at J; junction bases unmatched: 5. Germline CDR1 reads SEHNR; CDR2 reads FQNEAQ (reference sequence). CDR3 DNA sequence: TGTGCCAGCAGCTTTCGTGCAGGGGGCCAGTACTTC. Residues: CASSFRAGGQYF.

This chain uses TRBV28 with TRBJ2-3; possible D gene TRBD1, 6 bases. The germline V gene has CDR1 MDHEN and CDR2 SYDVKM. This CDR3 has 17 residues. Trimming cost V 3 bases and J 2 bases, with 18 bases left between them. CDR3 sequence reads: CASSLTGDTYPTDTQYF. In DNA form, the CDR3 reads TGTGCCAGCAGTTTGACCGGGGACACCTACCCCACAGATACGCAGTATTTT.

V and J are TRBV24-1 and TRBJ2-5; 11 positions match TRBD1. The end of the DNA fits TRBJ2-1 better, so the J call may be wrong. The CDR3 loop spans 15 amino acids. Looked up from germline, CDR1 is KGHDR and CDR2 is SFDVKD. CDR3 nucleotide sequence: TGTGCCACCAGTGACACGGGACAGGGGGTCAATGAGCAGTTCTTC. This sequence encodes CATSDTGQGVNEQFF.

The chain recombines TRBV3-1 with TRBJ2-7; the D is unclear. Germline lookup yields CDR1 LGHDT and CDR2 YNNKEL (reference sequence). The CDR3 loop spans 11 amino acids. Trimming removed 1 base at V and 6 bases at J, with 4 bases between. The CDR3 DNA reads TGTGCCAGCAGCCAAGCGGCCGAGCAGTACTTC. Amino acid sequence: CASSQAAEQYF.